Below are 30 T cell receptor beta chains sequenced from a single sample in a study of cytomegalovirus exposure and HLA in healthy donors. Sequencing was performed with immunoSEQ multiplex PCR; in TCRdb, only in-frame clones are kept and a portion is missing. The sample has some 220,000 clones, over 80% seen once. Sequenced: PBMCs. Receptor source: a woman aged 18-30 years in good health and CMV-seronegative.

The chain employs TRBV7-9 and TRBJ2-7; the D is unclear. V was pared by 4 bases and J by 5 bases, with 6 bases between. Germline V gene sequence: CDR1 SEHNR, CDR2 FQNEAQ (reference sequence). This CDR3 region has 11 residues. The CDR3 DNA reads TGTGCCAGCAGCTATCAGGACGAGCAGTACTTC. Encoded protein: CASSYQDEQYF.

The rearrangement uses TRBV9 and TRBJ2-1, with TRBD2 matching over 11 bases. CDR3 length: 19 residues. Unmatched junction bases numbered 10, after V lost 0 bases and J lost 2 bases. Germline lookup yields CDR1 SGDLS and CDR2 YYNGEE. The CDR3 DNA reads TGTGCCAGCAGCGTAGACCCGGCGACTAGCGGGGTCGCCTACAATGAGCAGTTCTTC. Amino acid sequence: CASSVDPATSGVAYNEQFF.

The CDR3 nucleotides are TGTGCCTGGAGGCGGGATTACGAGCAGTACTTC. Translating it yields CAWRRDYEQYF. The chain combines TRBV30 with TRBJ2-7, with D perhaps matching TRBD2 (6 bases). The CDR3 extends over 11 amino acids. V shed 3 bases and J shed 4 bases, with 7 bases lying between them. CDR1 and CDR2 (germline): GTSNPN, SVGIG (reference sequence).

This clone was recorded only once. The rearrangement joins TRBV2 to TRBJ2-7; 13 bases map to TRBD2. There are 20 residues in the CDR3. Germline V gene lookup returns CDR1 SNHLY and CDR2 FYNNEI. The trim removed 2 bases at V and 4 bases at J, leaving 17 bases unmatched. Here the CDR3 DNA reads TGTGCCAGCAGTGAAATATGGTCCACTAGCGGGGGGGTTCTTTCGTACGAGCAGTACTTC. Translated: CASSEIWSTSGGVLSYEQYF.

This chain uses TRBV7-9 with TRBJ1-1, with 7 positions matching TRBD1. The CDR3 length is 15 residues. The V gene's germline CDR1 is SEHNR and CDR2 FQNEAQ (reference sequence). Trimming cost V 5 bases and J 0 bases; bases outside gene matches: 6. CDR3 sequence (DNA): TGTGCCAGCAGCGGAGGGGACAGCCTGAACACTGAAGCTTTCTTT. Translation: CASSGGDSLNTEAFF.

The chain combines TRBV27 with TRBJ2-2; possibly TRBD1 for D (6 bases). Trimming shortened V by 2 bases and J by 4 bases, and 8 bases separated the two germline ends. Germline lookup yields CDR1 MNHEY and CDR2 SMNVEV (reference sequence). The CDR3 length is 14 residues. CDR3 residues: CASSLGTFTGELFF. As DNA, the CDR3 is TGTGCCAGCAGTTTAGGGACATTCACCGGGGAGCTGTTTTTT.

V is TRBV11-2 and J is TRBJ1-2; 7 nucleotides match TRBD1. The CDR3 consists of 15 residues. Germline CDR1 SGHAT, CDR2 FQNNGV. Trimming at V came to 2 bases and at J to 3 bases, leaving 6 bases not matched to a gene. In DNA, the CDR3 is TGTGCCAGCAGCTTAAGACAGGGACGTGACTATGGCTACACCTTC. Protein: CASSLRQGRDYGYTF. Full variable domain (rest looked up from reference TRBV11-2 and TRBJ1-2): EAGVAQSPRYKIIEKRQSVAFWCNPISGHATLYWYQQILGQGPKLLIQFQNNGVVDDSQLPKDRFSAERLKGVDSTLKIQPAKLEDSAVYLCASSLRQGRDYGYTFGSGTRLTVV.

The chain couples TRBV6-1 to TRBJ1-2; 7 nucleotides agree with TRBD1. V shed 6 bases and J 8 bases; nucleotides not matched to a gene: 6. CDR3 length equals 12 residues. CDR1 MNHNS and CDR2 SASEGT come from the germline V gene. The CDR3 nucleotides read TGTGCCAGCAGCCGGGGGACAGAAGGCTACACCTTC. This codes for CASSRGTEGYTF.

This chain joins TRBV30 and TRBJ2-7; 11 nucleotides match TRBD2. CDR1 and CDR2 (germline): GTSNPN, SVGIG (reference sequence). The V and J ends lost 1 base and 6 bases, in that order; junction bases with no gene match: 2. The CDR3 has 13 residues. CDR3 region: CAWSASGRTEQYF. The CDR3 DNA is TGTGCCTGGAGTGCTAGCGGGAGGACCGAGCAGTACTTC.

This chain links TRBV30 with TRBJ2-3, with TRBD2 as a possible D gene (5 bases). CDR1 is GTSNPN and CDR2 is SVGIG in the germline V gene (reference sequence). The CDR3 is 13 residues long. Trimming shortened V by 2 bases and J by 3 bases, and 9 bases separated the two germline ends. The CDR3 protein is CAWSLPGTDTQYF. The CDR3 region has the DNA TGTGCCTGGAGTCTTCCGGGGACAGATACGCAGTATTTT.

This chain connects TRBV6-5 to TRBJ1-5; TRBD1 might be the D (5 bases). Germline-derived CDR1 and CDR2 are MNHEY and SVGAGI. The CDR3 sequence is 14 residues long. V was pared by 0 bases and J by 7 bases, with 10 bases between. The CDR3 DNA reads TGTGCCAGCAGTTACTCGCAGGGTGGGCAGCCCCAGCATTTT. Translating it yields CASSYSQGGQPQHF.

The chain carries TRBV5-6 and TRBJ1-5; no firm D call. CDR3 size: 13 residues. CDR1 and CDR2 (germline): SGHDT, YYEEEE. Trimming removed 4 bases from V and 5 bases from J, with 10 bases in between. The CDR3 region has the DNA TGTGCCAGCAGCCTACCCGGGGATCAGCCCCAGCATTTT. Amino acids: CASSLPGDQPQHF. Supplemented by reference TRBV5-6 and TRBJ1-5, the full variable domain reads DAGVTQSPTHLIKTRGQQVTLRCSPKSGHDTVSWYQQALGQGPQFIFQYYEEEERQRGNFPDRFSGHQFPNYSSELNVNALLLGDSALYLCASSLPGDQPQHFGDGTRLSIL.

V gene TRBV9 combines with J gene TRBJ2-1, with D perhaps TRBD2 (6 bases). The V end was cut by 4 bases, the J end by 10 bases, with 12 bases between. The CDR3 runs 12 residues. Germline lookup yields CDR1 SGDLS and CDR2 YYNGEE. The chain's CDR3 is CASSKASEEQFF. CDR3 bases: TGTGCCAGCAGCAAGGCTAGCGAAGAGCAGTTCTTC.

The genes are TRBV4-2 and TRBJ2-5, with TRBD2 matching 8 bases. With V trimmed by 2 bases and J by 1 base, 6 bases remained unmatched. The CDR3 contains 16 residues. The germline gives CDR1 LGHNA, CDR2 YNFKEQ. In nucleotides, the CDR3 is TGTGCCAGCAGCCAATGGTCCAGCGGGAGCCAAGAGACCCAGTACTTC. The encoded protein is CASSQWSSGSQETQYF.

The rearrangement uses TRBV18 and TRBJ2-2; 9 nucleotides match TRBD2. The germline gives CDR1 KGHSH, CDR2 LQKENI. The CDR3 has 18 residues. Trimming cost V 2 bases and J 1 base; bases outside gene matches: 8. CDR3 in amino acids: CASSPKNVAGENTGELFF. The DNA for the CDR3 is TGTGCCAGCTCACCAAAAAATGTAGCGGGAGAGAACACCGGGGAGCTGTTTTTT.

This clone was observed once. This chain connects TRBV20-1 to TRBJ1-1, with TRBD1 matching 7 bases. Trimming removed 2 bases from V and 13 bases from J; junction bases left unmatched: 7. Germline assignment: CDR1 DFQATT and CDR2 SNEGSKA (reference sequence). CDR3 length: 11 residues. CDR3 region: CSARKTGRVFF. The CDR3, as DNA: TGCAGTGCTAGAAAGACAGGGAGAGTTTTCTTT.

The chain uses TRBV6-5 and TRBJ2-7; 10 bases match TRBD1. Germline V gene lookup returns CDR1 MNHEY and CDR2 SVGAGI. With 2 bases clipped from V and 6 bases from J, the junction kept 7 bases outside the gene matches. The CDR3 spans 15 residues. For the CDR3, the DNA is TGTGCCAGCAGTTACGCGTTTGGGACAGGGGTCGAGCAGTACTTC. This encodes CASSYAFGTGVEQYF.

The chain uses TRBV21-1 and TRBJ2-5; the table calls TRBD2, which could not be checked here. TRBV21-1 is deemed a pseudogene. The CDR3 extends over 16 amino acids. As DNA, the CDR3 is TGTGCCAGCAGCAAACCGGTCGCACCTTCCGAAGAGACCCAGTACTTC. This gives the protein CASSKPVAPSEETQYF.

The chain couples TRBV5-6 to TRBJ2-7; 9 bases match TRBD1. The CDR3 is 15 residues long. Germline-derived CDR1 and CDR2 are SGHDT and YYEEEE. The J segment lost 7 bases and the V segment lost 2 bases, leaving 10 bases of the junction unmatched. CDR3 in amino acids: CASSFLGTGSREQYF. The CDR3 nucleotides are TGTGCCAGCAGCTTCCTGGGGACAGGGTCTCGAGAGCAGTACTTC.

V and J are TRBV5-6 and TRBJ2-5, with 7 bases fitting TRBD1. CDR1 and CDR2 from the germline V gene are SGHDT and YYEEEE. V shed 3 bases and J 3 bases; nucleotides not matched to a gene: 5. The CDR3 covers 14 residues. As DNA, the CDR3 is TGTGCCAGCAGCTCCCCGACAGGGAAAGAGACCCAGTACTTC. Protein sequence: CASSSPTGKETQYF. The whole variable domain, filled in from reference TRBV5-6 and TRBJ2-5, reads DAGVTQSPTHLIKTRGQQVTLRCSPKSGHDTVSWYQQALGQGPQFIFQYYEEEERQRGNFPDRFSGHQFPNYSSELNVNALLLGDSALYLCASSSPTGKETQYFGPGTRLLVL.

The rearrangement uses TRBV4-1 and TRBJ1-4; a possible D gene is TRBD1 (6 bases). CDR1 is MGHRA and CDR2 is YSYEKL in the germline V gene. V gave up 0 bases and J gave up 7 bases, with 15 bases separating them. There are 16 residues in the CDR3. The CDR3 DNA sequence: TGCGCCAGCAGCCAAGATGCCCGGGTAGGGGGTGAAAAACTGTTTTTT. It translates to CASSQDARVGGEKLFF.

The rearrangement links TRBV18 to TRBJ2-6, with D possibly matching TRBD2 (6 bases). CDR3 size: 16 residues. CDR1 KGHSH and CDR2 LQKENI come from the germline V gene. Deletions cut 4 bases from V and 2 bases from J, with 12 bases between. The CDR3, as DNA: TGTGCCAGCTCACGAGACCCGGGGGCTGGGGCCAACGTCCTGACTTTC. This sequence encodes CASSRDPGAGANVLTF.

The chain joins TRBV6-5 to TRBJ2-2; no firm D call. V lost 5 bases and J 3 bases, leaving 10 bases between the germline ends. The CDR3 covers 14 residues. Per germline, CDR1 MNHEY and CDR2 SVGAGI. CDR3 nucleotides: TGTGCCAGCAGTCCTCGTCGAGACACCGGGGAGCTGTTTTTT. This gives the protein CASSPRRDTGELFF.

For the CDR3, the DNA is TGCGCCAGCAGCGTGGGGACTAGCGGATTAGTATATGAGCAGTTCTTC. It translates to CASSVGTSGLVYEQFF. The V and J genes are TRBV5-1 and TRBJ2-1; 11 positions match TRBD2. Germline V CDR1 and CDR2: SGHRS, YFSETQ. CDR3 length equals 16 residues. V lost 4 bases to trimming and J lost 8 bases; unmatched junction nucleotides: 11.

CDR3 sequence (DNA): TGTGCCAGCAGTCCCCGGGACAGGACAGGGTCGGGGGGCACCGGGGAGCTGTTTTTT. This codes for CASSPRDRTGSGGTGELFF. V and J are TRBV28 and TRBJ2-2; a weak D match, TRBD1 (8 bases). The ends were cut back, 5 bases at V and 4 bases at J, with 26 bases in the middle. CDR3 length: 19 residues. Germline V gene sequence: CDR1 MDHEN, CDR2 SYDVKM.

The chain recombines TRBV4-2 with TRBJ1-2; 9 bases are a match to TRBD1. The CDR3 consists of 15 residues. Germline trimming cut 3 bases from V and 7 bases from J; bases unmatched to any gene: 9. Germline V CDR1 and CDR2: LGHNA, YNFKEQ. The CDR3: CASSQAGTGSIGYTF. The CDR3 nucleotides read TGTGCCAGCAGCCAGGCCGGGACAGGGTCTATTGGCTACACCTTC.

This clone occurred once. This chain connects TRBV29-1 to TRBJ2-7; D perhaps matches TRBD2 (6 bases). Deletions cut 3 bases from V and 7 bases from J, with 19 bases between. This CDR3 has 14 residues. Germline V CDR1 and CDR2: SQVTM, ANQGSEA. This CDR3 reads CSVEMGGLSGEQYF. In nucleotides, the CDR3 is TGCAGCGTTGAGATGGGGGGATTATCGGGAGAGCAGTACTTC.

The V and J genes are TRBV6-4 and TRBJ2-1; TRBD1 matches at 7 bases. Germline loops: CDR1 MRHNA, CDR2 SNTAGT. V lost 4 bases, J lost 4 bases, and 7 bases stayed unmatched. The CDR3 runs to 15 residues. CDR3 protein: CASSGVGGTYNEQFF. In DNA form, the CDR3 reads TGTGCCAGCAGTGGGGTAGGGGGCACTTACAATGAGCAGTTCTTC.

The table lists this clone with a count of one. The chain joins TRBV30 to TRBJ2-1; 8 positions agree with TRBD2. The CDR3 has 12 amino acids. V lost 4 bases, J lost 8 bases, and 4 bases stayed unmatched. Per germline, CDR1 GTSNPN and CDR2 SVGIG (reference sequence). For the CDR3, the DNA is TGTGCCTGGACTAGCGGGCAGGATGAGCAGTTCTTC. Residues: CAWTSGQDEQFF.

This clone came up once. The chain uses TRBV27 and TRBJ2-3; 11 bases are a match to TRBD1. After removal of 8 bases from V and 4 bases from J, the junction contained 5 bases not matched to a gene. Germline V gene sequence: CDR1 MNHEY, CDR2 SMNVEV (reference sequence). The CDR3 is made up of 14 amino acids. The CDR3 region is CASGGQGGSDTQYF. The CDR3 coding sequence is TGTGCCAGCGGGGGACAGGGGGGTTCAGATACGCAGTATTTT.